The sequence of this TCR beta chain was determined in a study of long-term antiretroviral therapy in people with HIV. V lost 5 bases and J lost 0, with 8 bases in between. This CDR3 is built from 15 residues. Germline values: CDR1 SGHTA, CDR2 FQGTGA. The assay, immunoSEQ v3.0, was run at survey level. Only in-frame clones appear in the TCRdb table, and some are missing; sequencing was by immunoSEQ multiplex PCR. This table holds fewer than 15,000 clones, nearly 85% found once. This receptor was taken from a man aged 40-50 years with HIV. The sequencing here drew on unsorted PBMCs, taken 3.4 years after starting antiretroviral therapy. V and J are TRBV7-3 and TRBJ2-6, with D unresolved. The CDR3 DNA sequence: TGTGCCAGCAGCCCGGGCTTCTCTGGGGCCAACGTCCTGACTTTC. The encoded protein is CASSPGFSGANVLTF.